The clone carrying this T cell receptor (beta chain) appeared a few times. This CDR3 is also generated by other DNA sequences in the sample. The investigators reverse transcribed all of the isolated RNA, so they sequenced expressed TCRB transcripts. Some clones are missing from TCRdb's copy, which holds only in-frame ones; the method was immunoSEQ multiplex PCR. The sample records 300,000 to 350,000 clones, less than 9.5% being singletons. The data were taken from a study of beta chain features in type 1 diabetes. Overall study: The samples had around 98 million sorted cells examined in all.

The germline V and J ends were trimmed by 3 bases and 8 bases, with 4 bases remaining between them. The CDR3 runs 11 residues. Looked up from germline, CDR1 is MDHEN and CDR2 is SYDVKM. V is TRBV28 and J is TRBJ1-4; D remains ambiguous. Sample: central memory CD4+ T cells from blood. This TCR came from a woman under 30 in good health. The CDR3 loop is CASSLTEKLFF. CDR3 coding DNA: TGTGCCAGCAGTTTGACGGAAAAACTGTTTTTT.